A single T cell receptor beta chain is shown here with its context. This record belongs to a study of blood T cell repertoires in COVID-19. Study in general: The study drew acute and convalescent COVID-19 samples from the United States, Italy and Spain.

Original analysis: Cell counts per sample came from amplifying reference gene primers. Some clones are missing from TCRdb's copy, which holds only in-frame ones; the method was immunoSEQ multiplex PCR. The V and J calls and clone size were taken over from that table, and D and trimming were inferred from the DNA. Altogether about 110,000 clones are present, 85% to 90% being singletons, with the ten largest covering about a third. Trimming took off 2 bases at V and 1 base at J, with 9 bases between the two ends. The germline V gene has CDR1 GTSNPN and CDR2 SVGIG (reference sequence). The CDR3 has 15 amino acids.

The J gene is TRBJ1-6, the V gene TRBV30; weak D call: TRBD1 (5 bases). This TCR was recovered from a woman of 80 years or more with acute or convalescent COVID-19. Sequenced: peripheral blood. The CDR3 sequence: CAWSQGGSYNSPLHF. The CDR3 DNA is TGTGCCTGGAGTCAGGGTGGGTCCTATAATTCACCCCTCCACTTT.